This T cell receptor beta chain was sequenced in a study of brain T cells in children with intractable seizures. General study results and limits: Viral specificity was inferred only from CDR3 similarity; HCMV serostatus was unknown.

Noted time point: blood from clinic visit 5 months post-surgery; TSC patient then seizure free. Surgery cases with the highest brain T cell transcript signatures were chosen for sequencing. As regards this clone: Its antigen is undetermined.

In germline, CDR1 is MGHRA, CDR2 YSYEKL. V lost 0 bases, J lost 4 bases, and 4 bases stayed unmatched. This CDR3 comprises 15 residues. Data came from immunoSEQ multiplex PCR; TCRdb stores just in-frame clones and leaves some out. This sample yields about 350,000 clones, of which approximately 93% are seen a single time; approximately 5% belongs to the top ten. The sample in question was peripheral blood, obtained roughly 5 months after surgery. This chain connects TRBV4-1 to TRBJ1-2; TRBD1 aligns across 8 bases. This clonotype was sampled from a boy less than two years old with tuberous sclerosis and intractable seizures. CDR3 DNA: TGCGCCAGCAGCCAAGATCATGGGACAGGCTATGGCTACACCTTC. Amino acids: CASSQDHGTGYGYTF.